Listed here is a single TCR beta chain. The target antigen is unknown. Triplicate approximately 300,000-cell sorts were made of each CD8+ T cell subset. This sample stems from a study of CXCR3-negative and CXCR3-positive naive CD8 T cells. Study-level results: Hydrophobicity of TRB CDR3s was greater in CXCR3-positive naive cells than in CXCR3-negative naive cells.

This CDR3 is 16 amino acids long. Germline assignment: CDR1 LGHNA and CDR2 YNFKEQ. Carrying UMI labels, the TRB cDNA libraries were prepared through 5' RACE. With the 5' RACE reads reprocessed, TCRdb shows one record per CDR3 protein and no DNA. This sample contains 35,000 to 55,000 distinct CDR3 sequences. V usage is TRBV4-2 and J usage is TRBJ2-3; TCRdb selects TRBD1, and the lack of DNA leaves this call unchecked. This TCR was sampled from a human donor in good health. Some clones in this sample may be carry-over from other donors' samples. Sequencing was done on a sample of naive CXCR3- CD8+ T cells from blood. Subset of the sample: CD45RO-CCR7+CD27+CD95- naive CD8+ T cells lacking CXCR3 (TNR3-). The CDR3 protein is CASSQDPGAGGDTQYF.